Listed here are 26 T cell receptor beta chains from one sample, sequenced in a study of siplizumab effects on memory and regulatory T cells. Profiled with immunoSEQ multiplex PCR; TCRdb holds only in-frame clones, not every one. The sample has over 100,000 clones, around 93% seen once; the top ten hold over 0.15%. Sequences were obtained from non-Treg CD4+ T cells sorted from blood. The receptors originated from a human donor in good health.

This chain uses TRBV5-4 with TRBJ1-1, with 10 bases lining up with TRBD1. The CDR3 totals 16 residues. Germline CDR1 is SGHNT and CDR2 is YYREEE (reference sequence). Trimming at V came to 4 bases and at J to 5 bases, leaving 11 bases not matched to a gene. CDR3: CASSHPTGGAGTEAFF. CDR3 sequence (DNA): TGTGCCAGCAGCCATCCGACAGGGGGCGCGGGAACTGAAGCTTTCTTT. Combining the CDR3 with reference TRBV5-4 and TRBJ1-1 gives the whole variable domain ETGVTQSPTHLIKTRGQQVTLRCSSQSGHNTVSWYQQALGQGPQFIFQYYREEENGRGNFPPRFSGLQFPNYSSELNVNALELDDSALYLCASSHPTGGAGTEAFFGQGTRLTVV.

V usage is TRBV7-2 and J usage is TRBJ2-3, with D hard to call. CDR1 and CDR2 (germline): SGHTA, FQGNSA. V lost 3 bases and J lost 1, with 11 bases in between. The CDR3 is 15 amino acids. The CDR3 DNA reads as TGTGCCAGCAGCTTTATGTCCGAGGGCACAGATACGCAGTATTTT. It yields the protein CASSFMSEGTDTQYF.

This chain connects TRBV4-3 to TRBJ1-5; 7 bases are a match to TRBD1. This CDR3 contains 15 residues. The germline V gene has CDR1 LGHNA and CDR2 YSLEER. V gave up 3 bases and J gave up 7 bases; unmatched junction bases: 9. The CDR3 protein is CASSHEQGKGQPQHF. The CDR3 DNA reads TGCGCCAGCAGCCATGAACAGGGGAAAGGACAGCCCCAGCATTTT.

The CDR3 DNA reads as TGTGCCAGTAGTATCTGGGGGTTAGGCAATCAGCCCCAGCATTTT. Protein sequence: CASSIWGLGNQPQHF. V usage is TRBV19 and J usage is TRBJ1-5; a possible D gene is TRBD1 (5 bases). The V end lost 3 bases, the J end lost 2 bases, and 11 bases lay between the germline ends. This CDR3 comprises 15 residues. Germline V lookup: CDR1 LNHDA, CDR2 SQIVND (reference sequence).

V gene TRBV29-1 combines with J gene TRBJ1-4; D unresolved. Germline CDR1 SQVTM, CDR2 ANQGSEA. The ends were cut back, 4 bases at V and 4 bases at J, with 13 bases in the middle. The CDR3 has 14 amino acids. In DNA, the CDR3 is TGCAGCGTTGTCGAGAACAGCCTTAATGAAAAACTGTTTTTT. It specifies CSVVENSLNEKLFF.

The chain is built from TRBV28 and TRBJ1-3; D not certain. Trimming removed 5 bases from V and 3 bases from J, with 11 bases in between. The CDR3 is made up of 14 amino acids. The germline V gene has CDR1 MDHEN and CDR2 SYDVKM. The CDR3 sequence: CASSRNVLGNTIYF. DNA of the CDR3: TGTGCCAGCAGTCGAAACGTCCTTGGAAACACCATATATTTT.

The rearrangement joins TRBV25-1 to TRBJ1-1; no firm D call. In germline, CDR1 is MGHDK, CDR2 SYGVNS. CDR3 length: 11 amino acids. Trimming stripped 0 bases from V and 8 bases from J, with 4 bases between. CDR3 sequence (DNA): TGTGCCAGCAGTGAATATGGAGAAGCTTTCTTT. It encodes CASSEYGEAFF.

This chain connects TRBV5-1 to TRBJ1-1; D possibly corresponds to TRBD1 (5 bases). Germline CDR1 and CDR2: SGHRS and YFSETQ. This CDR3 region has 14 residues. V was clipped by 6 bases and J by 0 bases, with 12 bases between them. The CDR3 DNA reads TGCGCCAGCACATATGACAGCCTGAACACTGAAGCTTTCTTT. This encodes CASTYDSLNTEAFF.

The chain uses TRBV5-4 and TRBJ2-5, with TRBD2 as a possible D gene (7 bases). V was clipped by 3 bases and J by 7 bases, with 16 bases between them. Germline lookup yields CDR1 SGHNT and CDR2 YYREEE (reference sequence). This CDR3 has 14 residues. This CDR3 reads CASSYGGGEATQYF. For the CDR3, the DNA is TGTGCCAGCAGCTACGGAGGGGGGGAAGCGACCCAGTACTTC.

The rearrangement uses TRBV7-2 and TRBJ1-1; D call uncertain. Trimming pared 5 bases from V and 0 bases from J, leaving 13 bases between. Germline CDR1 reads SGHTA; CDR2 reads FQGNSA. This CDR3 is built from 15 residues. CDR3 in amino acids: CASSVEPAMNTEAFF. The CDR3 DNA reads as TGTGCCAGCAGCGTCGAACCTGCGATGAACACTGAAGCTTTCTTT. The variable domain in full, with the rest retrieved from reference TRBV7-2 and TRBJ1-1, is GAGVSQSPSNKVTEKGKDVELRCDPISGHTALYWYRQSLGQGLEFLIYFQGNSAPDKSGLPSDRFSAERTGGSVSTLTIQRTQQEDSAVYLCASSVEPAMNTEAFFGQGTRLTVV.

The chain recombines TRBV7-3 with TRBJ1-3; D uncertain. Germline assignment: CDR1 SGHTA and CDR2 FQGTGA. The CDR3 has 14 residues. With 5 bases removed from V and 8 bases from J, the gap between germline ends came to 16 bases. The CDR3 DNA reads TGTGCCAGCAGCAAGGGTAAACGTTCGGACACCATATATTTT. Amino acids: CASSKGKRSDTIYF.

This rearrangement joins TRBV19 to TRBJ2-5, with a tentative D call TRBD2 (5 bases). Trimming took 5 bases from V and 5 from J, leaving 9 bases between them. Germline assignment: CDR1 LNHDA and CDR2 SQIVND (reference sequence). There are 12 residues in the CDR3. CDR3 sequence reads: CASSSSGETQYF. The CDR3 coding sequence is TGTGCCAGTAGTTCATCGGGGGAGACCCAGTACTTC.

The chain is built from TRBV6-6 and TRBJ2-5; D is ambiguous. V was pared by 2 bases and J by 0 bases, with 13 bases between. CDR1 and CDR2 from the germline V gene are MNHNY and SVGAGI (reference sequence). This CDR3 spans 16 amino acids. For the CDR3, the DNA is TGTGCCAGCAGTTACACGCCGGACGGGTACCAAGAGACCCAGTACTTC. It codes for CASSYTPDGYQETQYF.

This chain uses TRBV9 with TRBJ2-3; D remains unclear. Germline V gene sequence: CDR1 SGDLS, CDR2 YYNGEE. This CDR3 is 14 amino acids long. The V end lost 0 bases, the J end lost 10 bases, and 15 bases lay between the germline ends. CDR3 sequence reads: CASSVAAVGLAQYF. Written as DNA, the CDR3 is TGTGCCAGCAGCGTAGCAGCCGTGGGTTTGGCGCAGTATTTT.

This clone was detected only once. J is TRBJ2-2 and V is TRBV9; TRBD1 agrees at 9 bases. Germline V lookup: CDR1 SGDLS, CDR2 YYNGEE. The CDR3 runs 17 residues. The junction had 14 bases not matched to a gene; V was cut back by 4 bases and J by 7 bases. The CDR3, as DNA: TGTGCCAGCAGCCCTACGGACAGGGGTGTTCGCGGCGGGGAGCTGTTTTTT. Protein sequence: CASSPTDRGVRGGELFF.

V gene TRBV19 combines with J gene TRBJ2-5; TRBD2 matches at 10 bases. In germline, CDR1 is LNHDA, CDR2 SQIVND (reference sequence). J lost 5 bases, V lost 4 bases, and 10 bases had no gene match. The CDR3 is 16 residues long. Here the CDR3 reads CASSSSGGTFWETQYF. The DNA of the CDR3 is TGTGCCAGTAGTAGTAGCGGGGGGACCTTTTGGGAGACCCAGTACTTC.

The V call is TRBV7-2, the J call TRBJ1-1; D gene uncertain. The CDR3 has 15 amino acids. In germline, CDR1 is SGHTA, CDR2 FQGNSA. V shed 1 base and J shed 4 bases, with 13 bases lying between them. The CDR3 loop reads CASSLGLSGVTEAFF. The CDR3 DNA reads as TGTGCCAGCAGCTTAGGGCTCAGCGGAGTCACTGAAGCTTTCTTT.

The V call is TRBV6-5, the J call TRBJ2-7, with 9 bases fitting TRBD2. Germline V gene data show CDR1 as MNHEY and CDR2 as SVGAGI. This CDR3 has 15 residues. Trimming took 6 bases from V and 2 from J; bases not matched to a gene: 8. The CDR3 bases are TGTGCCAGCAGACAGCGGGGGGCCCTCACCTACGAGCAGTACTTC. Amino acid sequence: CASRQRGALTYEQYF.

V gene TRBV9 combines with J gene TRBJ2-3; TRBD2 matches at 11 bases. Germline lookup yields CDR1 SGDLS and CDR2 YYNGEE. Trimming took 5 bases from V and 3 from J; bases not matched to a gene: 8. This CDR3 is built from 16 residues. The CDR3 region is CASSSTLAGGTDTQYF. CDR3 nucleotide sequence: TGTGCCAGCAGTAGTACCCTAGCGGGGGGAACAGATACGCAGTATTTT.

With respect to this clone: Other nucleotide sequences in the sample specify the same CDR3. The chain recombines TRBV5-1 with TRBJ1-2; D is ambiguous. The germline CDR1 and CDR2 sequences are SGHRS and YFSETQ. Trimming left V 2 bases short and J 4 bases short, with 9 bases between. CDR3 length: 13 amino acids. CDR3 bases: TGCGCCAGCAGCTTCGGACGGACCTATGGCTACACCTTC. Protein sequence: CASSFGRTYGYTF.

The chain joins TRBV4-1 to TRBJ2-2; the match to TRBD2 covers 8 bases. The trim removed 4 bases at V and 7 bases at J, leaving 8 bases unmatched. The CDR3 loop spans 15 amino acids. The germline V gene has CDR1 MGHRA and CDR2 YSYEKL. The CDR3 region has the DNA TGCGCCAGCAGCCCCGGGGGGGCCAGGAACGGGGAGCTGTTTTTT. This gives the protein CASSPGGARNGELFF.

The V call is TRBV10-3, the J call TRBJ2-2, with D maybe TRBD1 (5 bases). Germline V CDR1 and CDR2: ENHRY, SYGVKD. Trimming stripped 8 bases from V and 6 bases from J, with 10 bases between. This CDR3 spans 12 amino acids. The CDR3: CAIGTGPGELFF. CDR3 bases: TGTGCCATCGGTACAGGCCCCGGGGAGCTGTTTTTT.

The gene calls are TRBV6-1 and TRBJ2-5, with D possibly being TRBD2 (6 bases). V was trimmed by 9 bases and J by 3 bases, leaving 20 bases between them. The V gene's germline CDR1 is MNHNS and CDR2 SASEGT. The CDR3 spans 15 residues. CDR3 residues: CARYPGEDPEETQYF. The CDR3 bases are TGTGCCAGATACCCGGGGGAAGATCCCGAAGAGACCCAGTACTTC.

CDR3 region: CASSLADETQYF. Written as DNA, the CDR3 is TGTGCCAGCAGCTTAGCCGACGAGACCCAGTACTTC. This rearrangement joins TRBV7-9 to TRBJ2-5, with no clear D. Trimming took off 0 bases at V and 5 bases at J, with 4 bases between the two ends. The CDR3 is 12 amino acids. Germline V gene lookup returns CDR1 SEHNR and CDR2 FQNEAQ (reference sequence).

The rearrangement joins TRBV6-1 to TRBJ1-2; 7 bases fit TRBD1. The CDR3 spans 16 residues. Trimming cost V 4 bases and J 2 bases; bases outside gene matches: 10. Germline V gene lookup returns CDR1 MNHNS and CDR2 SASEGT. CDR3 region: CASSGPDREGNYGYTF. CDR3 bases: TGTGCCAGCAGTGGCCCCGACAGGGAGGGAAACTATGGCTACACCTTC.

J is TRBJ1-2 and V is TRBV6-6; D is uncertain. CDR1 and CDR2 (germline): MNHNY, SVGAGI (reference sequence). V was shortened by 6 bases and J by 1 base, with 12 bases between the two germline ends. This CDR3 is built from 14 residues. CDR3 sequence reads: CASRPVGINYGYTF. For the CDR3, the DNA is TGTGCCAGCAGGCCCGTGGGGATTAACTATGGCTACACCTTC.